These 6 T cell receptor beta chains originate from one sample sequenced in a study of regulatory T cells in long-lasting Graves disease. Arm-PCR of CDR3 regions and iRepertoire HTBI primers were used to build TCR beta libraries. TCRdb passed the multiplex PCR reads through MiXCR, listing each CDR3 protein once. The table has some 280,000 distinct CDR3 sequences, 22% seen once. Time point indicated: persistent/refractory GD, antithyroid drugs over 5 years with positive TRAb. PBMC RNA was the source of the TCR library. The material was peripheral blood mononuclear cells (PBMCs), obtained when the disease was refractory, from a patient treated with antithyroid drugs. The source is a female donor with Graves disease.

This chain connects TRBV6-2 or TRBV6-3 to TRBJ1-2, with 10 positions matching TRBD1. The V gene's germline CDR1 is MNHEY and CDR2 SVGEGT. There are 19 residues in the CDR3. V shed 5 bases, J shed 6 bases, and the junction held 21 bases outside the gene matches. CDR3 sequence reads: CASSDFPIGTGVTVDGYTF. In nucleotides, the CDR3 is TGTGCCAGCAGTGATTTCCCGATTGGGACAGGGGTCACCGTAGATGGCTACACCTTC.

Only a few counts were recorded for this clonotype. The gene calls are TRBV7-9 and TRBJ2-7; 10 bases match TRBD2. Germline V gene sequence: CDR1 SEHNR, CDR2 FQNEAQ (reference sequence). This CDR3 has 15 residues. V shed 5 bases and J 3 bases; nucleotides not matched to a gene: 7. For the CDR3, the DNA is TGTGCCAGCAGCACCACCACTAGCGGGAACTACGAGCAGTACTTC. It translates to CASSTTTSGNYEQYF.

The J gene is TRBJ2-7, the V gene TRBV20-1, with TRBD1 matching 8 bases. The J segment lost 1 base and the V segment lost 0 bases, leaving 2 bases of the junction unmatched. The CDR3 runs to 14 residues. Germline V gene lookup returns CDR1 DFQATT and CDR2 SNEGSKA (reference sequence). CDR3 DNA sequence: TGCAGTGCTAGAGATGGACAGGGTTCCTACGAGCAGTACTTC. Protein sequence: CSARDGQGSYEQYF.

This clonotype has ten or more counts. The genes are TRBV20-1 and TRBJ1-1; D not certain. CDR3 size: 22 residues. Germline V gene lookup returns CDR1 DFQATT and CDR2 SNEGSKA (reference sequence). V gave up 6 bases and J gave up 4 bases, with 42 bases separating them. The CDR3 bases are TGCAGTGCACCTCCCCTGGGCGCGGGTTTCAGTACCAGAGACCGAAGAGGCACTGAAGCTTTCTTT. The encoded protein is CSAPPLGAGFSTRDRRGTEAFF.

J is TRBJ2-2 and V is TRBV28; 12 nucleotides agree with TRBD2. The junction had 1 base not matched to a gene; V was cut back by 2 bases and J by 6 bases. The CDR3 totals 15 residues. The germline gives CDR1 MDHEN, CDR2 SYDVKM. CDR3 nucleotide sequence: TGTGCCAGCAGTTTACCTAGCGGGAGGGCCGGGGAGCTGTTTTTT. Translated, it gives CASSLPSGRAGELFF.

This clonotype came up a few times. The genes are TRBV30 and TRBJ2-2; D call uncertain. From germline, CDR1 is GTSNPN and CDR2 SVGIG (reference sequence). The V and J ends lost 0 bases and 8 bases respectively, with 4 bases between them. The CDR3 is 11 residues long. DNA of the CDR3: TGTGCCTGGAGTGTACTAGGGGAGCTGTTTTTT. This gives the protein CAWSVLGELFF.